These 10 T cell receptor beta chains were all obtained from the same sample, sequenced in a study of CD8 T cells in ankylosing spondylitis. Each CDR3 protein is one row after TCRdb ran MiXCR on the 5' RACE reads. The table lists nearly 250,000 distinct CDR3 sequences, over 30% of them singletons. Sequencing was performed on blood, either unsorted or a sorted T cell fraction (not recorded which). The receptors were gathered from a male donor with ankylosing spondylitis or in good health (not recorded which).

V gene TRBV12-3 or TRBV12-4 combines with J gene TRBJ1-2; a weak D match, TRBD1 (6 bases). V lost 5 bases to trimming and J lost 4 bases, with 11 bases between them. The CDR3 runs to 13 residues. For the CDR3, the DNA is TGTGCCAGCAGTCCCTCGGGGGCCTATGGCTACACCTTC. This translates into CASSPSGAYGYTF.

This clonotype was detected only once. The rearrangement links TRBV5-1 to TRBJ1-2; maybe TRBD1 (5 bases). Per germline, CDR1 SGHRS and CDR2 YFSETQ. V lost 0 bases to trimming and J lost 4 bases, with 13 bases between them. The CDR3 extends over 15 amino acids. The CDR3 DNA reads TGCGCCAGCAGCTTGGGGCCCGACAGTATCTATGGCTACACCTTC. Translating gives CASSLGPDSIYGYTF.

The rearrangement links TRBV7-9 to TRBJ1-6, with D perhaps matching TRBD1 (5 bases). Germline V gene sequence: CDR1 SEHNR, CDR2 FQNEAQ (reference sequence). Trimming left V 5 bases short and J 6 bases short, with 14 bases between. There are 15 residues in the CDR3. In nucleotides, the CDR3 is TGTGCCAGCAGCCTTGGGGAGGGGAGTAATTCACCCCTCCACTTT. Translating gives CASSLGEGSNSPLHF.

This clonotype was recorded many times. The gene calls are TRBV12-3 or TRBV12-4 and TRBJ2-5; D call uncertain. This CDR3 has 14 residues. V was cut by 6 bases and J by 2 bases, with 13 bases left in between. The CDR3, as DNA: TGTGCCAGCAGCCCTGACACCCTACAAGAGACCCAGTACTTC. Its protein product is CASSPDTLQETQYF.

The V call is TRBV7-9, the J call TRBJ2-2; D possibly uses TRBD1 or TRBD2 (5 bases each). This CDR3 spans 15 amino acids. V was pared by 8 bases and J by 0 bases, with 13 bases between. CDR1 SEHNR and CDR2 FQNEAQ come from the germline V gene (reference sequence). The CDR3 loop reads CASERGIPNTGELFF. CDR3 in DNA: TGTGCCAGCGAACGGGGCATTCCGAACACCGGGGAGCTGTTTTTT.

The CDR3 coding sequence is TGTGCCAGCAGGCAACTAGCGGGGAGCTGGCCCTCGGGGGCAGATACGCAGTATTTT. It encodes CASRQLAGSWPSGADTQYF. V is TRBV6-1 and J is TRBJ2-3; 10 positions agree with TRBD2. After removal of 6 bases from V and 4 bases from J, the junction contained 19 bases not matched to a gene. The CDR3 contains 19 residues. Germline V lookup: CDR1 MNHNS, CDR2 SASEGT.

V gene TRBV12-3 or TRBV12-4 combines with J gene TRBJ2-1; D is possibly TRBD1 (5 bases). CDR3 size: 12 residues. V was shortened by 6 bases and J by 9 bases, with 12 bases between the two germline ends. The CDR3 DNA reads TGTGCCAGCAGCGCAGGGTGGGTTGAGCAGTTCTTC. It encodes CASSAGWVEQFF.

The chain carries TRBV20-1 and TRBJ2-1; 12 bases are shared with TRBD2. CDR3 size: 14 residues. Germline CDR1 is DFQATT and CDR2 is SNEGSKA (reference sequence). Trimming cost V 6 bases and J 8 bases; bases outside gene matches: 8. The CDR3 DNA is TGCAGTGCGACCCTAGCGGGGGGGCCACATGAGCAGTTCTTC. Residues: CSATLAGGPHEQFF.

The chain combines TRBV20-1 with TRBJ2-1; 8 bases fit TRBD1. This CDR3 has 16 amino acids. CDR1 is DFQATT and CDR2 is SNEGSKA in the germline V gene (reference sequence). Unmatched junction bases numbered 10, after V lost 1 base and J lost 5 bases. For the CDR3, the DNA is TGCAGTGCTAGAGCAATCGACAGGGGTCCTCACAATGAGCAGTTCTTC. This sequence encodes CSARAIDRGPHNEQFF.

The V gene is TRBV20-1, the J gene TRBJ2-1; D is ambiguous. V lost 5 bases to trimming and J lost 12 bases, with 17 bases between them. CDR3 length equals 12 residues. From germline, CDR1 is DFQATT and CDR2 SNEGSKA (reference sequence). DNA of the CDR3: TGCAGTGCTCTCCTGGACCGCCCTGGGCAGTTCTTC. This sequence encodes CSALLDRPGQFF.